The clone carrying this T cell receptor (beta chain) has just one count. The ends lost 6 bases at V and 3 bases at J; junction bases unmatched: 12. Germline CDR1 and CDR2: SNHLY and FYNNEI. The CDR3 length is 16 residues. This sample is drawn from a study of CD8 T cells in Susac syndrome. Reverse transcription of about 0.5 to 1 ug RNA was performed with random hexamers. TCRdb reprocessed the immunoSEQ multiplex PCR reads via MiXCR and lists one record per CDR3 protein. The table lists some 110,000 distinct CDR3 sequences, about 95% of them singletons. The material sequenced was CD4+ T cells from PBMCs. The sequence was collected from a human donor in good health. The rearrangement joins TRBV2 to TRBJ1-2, with TRBD1 identical over 8 bases. The CDR3 spells CASRGPGQAIDYGYTF. As DNA, the CDR3 is TGTGCCAGCAGGGGGCCGGGACAGGCGATCGACTATGGCTACACCTTC.